Presented here are 18 T cell receptor beta chains from one specimen sequenced in a study of blood T cells in healthy people across ages. PCR was performed a second time for about 7 to 11 cycles using a sample-barcoded 5' primer and a J-beta primer mix. TCRdb reprocessed the 5' RACE reads with MiXCR, giving one entry per CDR3 protein. The sample contains 540,000 or so distinct CDR3 sequences, 47% of which appear only once. The sequencing input was blood. The source is an elderly man in good health.

This chain joins TRBV27 and TRBJ1-4, with D perhaps TRBD1 (5 bases). CDR1 and CDR2 (germline): MNHEY, SMNVEV (reference sequence). The ends were cut back, 2 bases at V and 10 bases at J, with 14 bases in the middle. This CDR3 region has 14 residues. CDR3 coding DNA: TGTGCCAGCAGTTTAATCAGCGGTGGGGGAAAACTGTTTTTT. Protein product: CASSLISGGGKLFF.

This clonotype was observed a handful of times. This sequence joins TRBV13 and TRBJ2-7, with a possible D match to TRBD2 (6 bases). The V and J ends lost 0 bases and 6 bases respectively, with 9 bases between them. The germline V gene has CDR1 PRHDT and CDR2 FYEKMQ (reference sequence). This CDR3 has 13 amino acids. CDR3 nucleotide sequence: TGTGCCAGCAGCTTAGGGGAGGGTGGCGAGCAGTACTTC. Its translation: CASSLGEGGEQYF.

The rearrangement joins TRBV10-3 to TRBJ2-7; TRBD1 might be the D (6 bases). V lost 9 bases and J 3 bases, leaving 6 bases between the germline ends. CDR1 and CDR2 (germline): ENHRY, SYGVKD. The CDR3 covers 10 residues. The CDR3 DNA is TGTGCCATGACAGGCTACGAGCAGTACTTC. Translation: CAMTGYEQYF.

The CDR3: CASSPHGLTSSYNEQFF. In DNA form, the CDR3 reads TGTGCCAGCAGTCCCCACGGTCTTACGAGCTCCTACAATGAGCAGTTCTTC. The chain employs TRBV27 and TRBJ2-1; unclear D gene. V lost 5 bases, J lost 0 bases, and 17 bases lay in between. Germline V gives CDR1 MNHEY, CDR2 SMNVEV (reference sequence). The CDR3 spans 17 residues.

The rearrangement joins TRBV10-3 to TRBJ2-7, with no clear D. The CDR3 is 12 residues long. Germline CDR1 reads ENHRY; CDR2 reads SYGVKD. The ends were cut back, 2 bases at V and 2 bases at J, with 4 bases in the middle. The CDR3 region has the DNA TGTGCCATCAGTGAGGTAGCCTACGAGCAGTACTTC. Translated: CAISEVAYEQYF.

Only one count was recorded for this clonotype. V gene TRBV6-5 combines with J gene TRBJ2-1; 7 nucleotides match TRBD2. The CDR3 is 16 amino acids. V shed 4 bases and J 0 bases; nucleotides not matched to a gene: 6. In germline, CDR1 is MNHEY, CDR2 SVGAGI. The CDR3 loop reads CASSLTSASSYNEQFF. The DNA of the CDR3 is TGTGCCAGCAGTTTAACTAGCGCGAGCTCCTACAATGAGCAGTTCTTC.

This chain joins TRBV2 and TRBJ2-7, with D tentatively TRBD2 (6 bases). The CDR3 totals 17 residues. V dropped 4 bases and J dropped 1 base, with 20 bases sitting between them. Looked up from germline, CDR1 is SNHLY and CDR2 is FYNNEI. CDR3 loop: CASSGLSGTLKSYEQYF. The CDR3 DNA reads as TGTGCCAGCAGTGGCCTGTCCGGGACTTTGAAATCCTACGAGCAGTACTTC.

The chain couples TRBV7-9 to TRBJ2-7; D possibly corresponds to TRBD1 (6 bases). V was cut by 5 bases and J by 2 bases, with 10 bases left in between. CDR3 length: 13 residues. Germline V lookup: CDR1 SEHNR, CDR2 FQNEAQ (reference sequence). Here the CDR3 reads CASSRTVPYEQYF. Written as DNA, the CDR3 is TGTGCCAGCAGCCGGACAGTCCCCTACGAGCAGTACTTC.

The chain uses TRBV10-3 and TRBJ2-3; weak D call: TRBD1 (5 bases). The CDR3 is 15 amino acids. V lost 2 bases to trimming and J lost 2 bases, with 11 bases between them. Germline V gene lookup returns CDR1 ENHRY and CDR2 SYGVKD. CDR3 residues: CAISERTNPTDTQYF. In DNA form, the CDR3 reads TGTGCCATCAGTGAGAGGACAAACCCCACAGATACGCAGTATTTT.

The genes are TRBV29-1 and TRBJ1-4, with D perhaps matching TRBD1 (5 bases). CDR1 and CDR2 from the germline V gene are SQVTM and ANQGSEA. V shed 5 bases and J shed 13 bases, with 14 bases lying between them. The CDR3 totals 11 residues. Here the CDR3 reads CSVSWGGRLFF. The CDR3 region has the DNA TGCAGCGTTTCATGGGGGGGGAGACTGTTTTTT.

This clonotype was counted at least ten times. The V call is TRBV2, the J call TRBJ2-7; D unresolved. The V gene's germline CDR1 is SNHLY and CDR2 FYNNEI. Trimming removed 2 bases at V and 2 bases at J, with 1 base between. This CDR3 contains 11 residues. CDR3: CASSETYEQYF. The CDR3 nucleotides read TGTGCCAGCAGTGAAACCTACGAGCAGTACTTC. The complete variable domain, with remaining parts taken from reference TRBV2 and TRBJ2-7, reads EPEVTQTPSHQVTQMGQEVILRCVPISNHLYFYWYRQILGQKVEFLVSFYNNEISEKSEIFDDQFSVERPDGSNFTLKIRSTKLEDSAMYFCASSETYEQYFGPGTRLTVT.

This chain links TRBV24-1 with TRBJ2-1; D may correspond to TRBD1 or TRBD2 (5 bases each). CDR3 length: 16 residues. Germline V gene data show CDR1 as KGHDR and CDR2 as SFDVKD. Trimming took off 4 bases at V and 0 bases at J, with 12 bases between the two ends. The CDR3 DNA sequence: TGTGCCACCAGTGAATCCGGGACCCCCTCCTACAATGAGCAGTTCTTC. This sequence encodes CATSESGTPSYNEQFF.

The chain recombines TRBV21-1 with TRBJ1-5. TRBV21-1 is recorded as a pseudogene. CDR3 size: 15 residues. In nucleotides, the CDR3 is TGTGCCAGCACTACCAGGAGAGGAAGCAATCAGCCCCAGCATTTT. Its protein product is CASTTRRGSNQPQHF.

The genes are TRBV10-3 and TRBJ1-2; D is uncertain. The CDR3 has 14 amino acids. Between the trimmed V and J ends, which lost 3 bases and 5 bases, there was a span of 13 bases. The germline gives CDR1 ENHRY, CDR2 SYGVKD. The CDR3 reads CAISEGPGSYGYTF. The CDR3 nucleotides are TGTGCCATCAGTGAAGGGCCAGGCTCATATGGCTACACCTTC.

The V and J genes are TRBV7-3 and TRBJ2-1, with D possibly being TRBD1 or TRBD2 (6 bases each). The CDR3 has 17 amino acids. Germline CDR1 SGHTA, CDR2 FQGTGA. Trimming stripped 1 base from V and 2 bases from J, with 15 bases between. The CDR3 coding sequence is TGTGCCAGCAGCTTAAACGGGGGCTCTCTGGCCTACAATGAGCAGTTCTTC. Translating gives CASSLNGGSLAYNEQFF.

This sequence joins TRBV28 and TRBJ2-7, with TRBD2 as a possible D gene (6 bases). The ends were cut back, 6 bases at V and 4 bases at J, with 16 bases in the middle. CDR1 MDHEN and CDR2 SYDVKM come from the germline V gene. The CDR3 loop spans 14 amino acids. The CDR3 region is CASRATGESYEQYF. The CDR3 bases are TGTGCCAGCAGGGCAACGGGGGAGTCTTACGAGCAGTACTTC.

CDR3 protein: CASSDDGGNQPQHF. DNA of the CDR3: TGTGCCAGCAGTGACGATGGGGGCAATCAGCCCCAGCATTTT. V gene TRBV6-6 combines with J gene TRBJ1-5; D uncertain. Germline V CDR1 and CDR2: MNHNY, SVGAGI (reference sequence). This CDR3 is 14 amino acids long. V lost 5 bases, J lost 2 bases, and 10 bases lay in between.

This clonotype was found a few times. The chain carries TRBV20-1 and TRBJ1-4; maybe TRBD1 (6 bases). The germline gives CDR1 DFQATT, CDR2 SNEGSKA (reference sequence). The CDR3 totals 13 residues. The V and J ends lost 6 bases and 8 bases respectively, with 16 bases between them. The CDR3 spells CSAASGGQEKLFF. DNA of the CDR3: TGCAGTGCAGCAAGCGGGGGACAAGAAAAACTGTTTTTT.